The 25 T cell receptor beta chains below were found in one sample sequenced in a study of glioma-infiltrating T cells. The iRepertoire nested amplicon-rescue multiplex PCR amplified TCR alpha and beta CDR3s from RNA. TCRdb re-analysed the multiplex PCR reads in MiXCR, keeping a single row per CDR3 protein. The data contain under 200,000 distinct CDR3 sequences, around 45% of them singletons. The material sequenced was glioma tissue, nonneoplastic brain tissue, or PBMCs (not recorded which). The receptor source for this set is a human donor with low-grade glioma or glioblastoma, undergoing nonglioma brain surgery, or in good health (not recorded which).

About this clonotype itself: Just one base apart from a much larger clone, this may be a read error. The chain joins TRBV24-1 to TRBJ1-1; D is uncertain. The CDR3 sequence is 13 residues long. Germline CDR1 and CDR2: KGHDR and SFDVKD. CDR3 region: CATSDPRTMLASF. In DNA form, the CDR3 reads TGTGCCACCAGTGACCCAAGGACTATGTTGGCTTCCTTT.

The chain employs TRBV4-1 and TRBJ2-3; no clear D. Germline CDR1 MGHRA, CDR2 YSYEKL. The CDR3 is made up of 14 amino acids. Trimming pared 6 bases from V and 2 bases from J, leaving 12 bases between. In nucleotides, the CDR3 is TGCGCCAGCAGTAAGGTACTTGACACAGATACGCAGTATTTT. Its translation: CASSKVLDTDTQYF.

This clonotype turned up a few times. The genes are TRBV10-3 and TRBJ2-6, with D hard to call. The CDR3 runs 15 residues. V was trimmed by 2 bases and J by 0 bases, leaving 5 bases between them. CDR1 and CDR2 (germline): ENHRY, SYGVKD. CDR3 in DNA: TGTGCCATCAGTGAGCTCAGCTCTGGGGCCAACGTCCTGACTTTC. Translated, it gives CAISELSSGANVLTF.

The chain recombines TRBV12-3 or TRBV12-4 with TRBJ2-3; 9 bases are a match to TRBD2. This CDR3 comprises 15 residues. The trim removed 7 bases at V and 5 bases at J, leaving 10 bases unmatched. The CDR3 sequence is CASTPVAGARDTQYF. The CDR3 DNA reads as TGTGCCAGCACCCCGGTAGCGGGAGCCAGAGATACGCAGTATTTT.

Ten or more counts support this clonotype. The CDR3 loop reads CASRRQGGQPQHF. CDR3 bases: TGTGCCAGCAGGCGACAGGGCGGTCAGCCCCAGCATTTT. This chain links TRBV28 with TRBJ1-5; 7 bases fit TRBD1. The CDR3 runs to 13 residues. Looked up from germline, CDR1 is MDHEN and CDR2 is SYDVKM. V trimming: 6 bases; J trimming: 6 bases; junction bases outside the gene matches: 5.

This clonotype appeared many times. The genes are TRBV27 and TRBJ1-4, with D unresolved. V was clipped by 7 bases and J by 3 bases, with 9 bases between them. The CDR3 totals 13 residues. CDR1 and CDR2 from the germline V gene are MNHEY and SMNVEV (reference sequence). The CDR3 DNA reads as TGTGCCAGCACGGGCAGACCTAATGAAAAACTGTTTTTT. This codes for CASTGRPNEKLFF.

The table lists this clonotype with a few counts. CDR3 residues: CASRLAGGKNEQFF. CDR3 nucleotide sequence: TGTGCCAGCCGACTAGCGGGAGGGAAGAATGAGCAGTTCTTC. This chain links TRBV19 with TRBJ2-1; 14 bases match TRBD2. CDR3 length: 14 residues. Germline V CDR1 and CDR2: LNHDA, SQIVND (reference sequence). J was trimmed by 7 bases and V by 9 bases; bases with no gene match: 5. Based on the CDR3 plus reference TRBV19 and TRBJ2-1, the full variable domain is DGGITQSPKYLFRKEGQNVTLSCEQNLNHDAMYWYRQDPGQGLRLIYYSQIVNDFQKGDIAEGYSVSREKKESFPLTVTSAQKNPTAFYLCASRLAGGKNEQFFGPGTRLTVL.

The J gene is TRBJ1-1, the V gene TRBV12-5; TRBD1 is a possible D gene (5 bases). Germline V CDR1 and CDR2: LGHNT, FRNRAP. This CDR3 region has 17 residues. V was trimmed by 0 bases and J by 2 bases, leaving 16 bases between them. CDR3 sequence (DNA): TGTGCTAGTGGTTTGGTACGGTCCAGGGTGGGAAACACTGAAGCTTTCTTT. As protein: CASGLVRSRVGNTEAFF.

This clonotype came up a few times. V and J are TRBV19 and TRBJ2-5; no definite D call. Per the germline V gene, CDR1 is LNHDA and CDR2 is SQIVND (reference sequence). The V and J ends lost 0 bases and 5 bases respectively, with 13 bases between them. The CDR3 contains 15 residues. Here the CDR3 reads CASSIEARRGETQYF. The CDR3 DNA is TGTGCCAGTAGTATAGAGGCCAGGAGAGGCGAGACCCAGTACTTC.

Many counts were recorded for this clonotype. This chain joins TRBV6-1 and TRBJ2-1; no clear D gene. Trimming shortened V by 7 bases and J by 7 bases, and 17 bases separated the two germline ends. This CDR3 contains 14 residues. The V gene's germline CDR1 is MNHNS and CDR2 SASEGT. CDR3 sequence reads: CASTPAVSRNEQFF. The DNA for the CDR3 is TGTGCCAGCACCCCTGCCGTGTCGAGGAATGAGCAGTTCTTC.

About this clonotype itself: Relative to the germline gene, one junction end is altered; a read error may explain this. The chain links TRBV6-1 to TRBJ2-2, with TRBD1 matching 8 bases. The CDR3 is 16 residues long. The germline gives CDR1 MNHNS, CDR2 SASEGT. The CDR3 spells CASSETGGTKTGELFF. In DNA, the CDR3 is TGTGCCAGCAGTGAAACAGGGGGGACGAAGACCGGGGAGCTGTTTTTT.

This clonotype showed up many times. The chain combines TRBV2 with TRBJ2-1; 11 bases map to TRBD2. The CDR3 sequence is 15 residues long. V was pared by 5 bases and J by 3 bases, with 3 bases of the junction left unmatched. Germline V gives CDR1 SNHLY, CDR2 FYNNEI. The CDR3 DNA reads as TGTGCCAGCAGTTTCACTAGCGGGAGCTACAATGAGCAGTTCTTC. It codes for CASSFTSGSYNEQFF.

For this clonotype: A clone one base away is much larger, so this may be a read error. This sequence joins TRBV28 and TRBJ2-7; D may be TRBD1 (6 bases). This CDR3 spans 12 amino acids. Per the germline V gene, CDR1 is MDHEN and CDR2 is SYDVKM. With 8 bases removed from V and 2 bases from J, the gap between germline ends came to 10 bases. CDR3 loop: CASRTETYEQYF. For the CDR3, the DNA is TGTGCCAGCCGGACAGAAACCTACGAGCAGTACTTC.

Remarks on this clonotype: A read error is likely, as this CDR3 ends without the conserved phenylalanine or tryptophan. The CDR3 reads CASSPISAGAWVEQYL. The CDR3 DNA follows: TGTGCCAGCTCACCAATTTCGGCGGGAGCTTGGGTCGAGCAGTACTTA. This rearrangement joins TRBV18 to TRBJ2-7; TRBD2 aligns across 7 bases. The CDR3 runs to 16 residues. V shed 2 bases, J shed 6 bases, and the junction held 13 bases outside the gene matches. Germline loops: CDR1 KGHSH, CDR2 LQKENI.

Many counts were recorded for this clonotype. The rearrangement uses TRBV12-3 or TRBV12-4 and TRBJ1-2, with D uncertain. The CDR3 covers 12 residues. Trimming pared 1 base from V and 8 bases from J, leaving 8 bases between. The chain's CDR3 is CASSLEGRGYTF. In DNA form, the CDR3 reads TGTGCCAGCAGTTTAGAAGGGAGAGGCTACACCTTC.

V and J are TRBV14 and TRBJ2-5, with 10 positions matching TRBD1. The CDR3 spans 17 residues. With V trimmed by 6 bases and J by 4 bases, 14 bases remained unmatched. Per the germline V gene, CDR1 is SGHDN and CDR2 is FVKESK. As DNA, the CDR3 is TGTGCCAGCAGACAAAGGGCCGGGACAGGGGACGGAGAGACCCAGTACTTC. Its protein is CASRQRAGTGDGETQYF.

In this sample, this clonotype turned up many times. The CDR3 spells CSASTSGIFEQFF. CDR3 in DNA: TGCAGTGCTTCGACTAGCGGGATTTTTGAGCAGTTCTTC. The rearrangement links TRBV20-1 to TRBJ2-1; the match to TRBD2 covers 11 bases. This CDR3 spans 13 amino acids. Per germline, CDR1 DFQATT and CDR2 SNEGSKA (reference sequence). J was trimmed by 9 bases and V by 5 bases; bases with no gene match: 6.

A note on this clonotype: This may come from a read error, since a much larger clone is one base off. The chain joins TRBV19 to TRBJ1-5; D unresolved. The CDR3 sequence is 12 residues long. The germline gives CDR1 LNHDA, CDR2 SQIVND (reference sequence). The CDR3 nucleotides are TGTGCCAGTAGTGTAGAGAGGCGGCCCCAGCATTTT. Residues: CASSVERRPQHF. The full variable domain, with the rest looked up from reference TRBV19 and TRBJ1-5, is DGGITQSPKYLFRKEGQNVTLSCEQNLNHDAMYWYRQDPGQGLRLIYYSQIVNDFQKGDIAEGYSVSREKKESFPLTVTSAQKNPTAFYLCASSVERRPQHFGDGTRLSIL.

Comment on this clonotype: It may be a read error: a sequence one base away is much more abundant. The chain combines TRBV6-1 with TRBJ2-7, with D possibly being TRBD2 (5 bases). Germline V CDR1 and CDR2: MNHNS, SASEGT. V lost 6 bases and J lost 7, with 28 bases in between. The CDR3 runs 17 residues. The CDR3 bases are TGTGCCAGCAGCTCTCCCTTTCTGACGGGTGACTACAATGAGCAGTACTTC. Its protein product is CASSSPFLTGDYNEQYF.

This clonotype has ten or more counts. This sequence joins TRBV19 and TRBJ1-6; D may be TRBD1 (5 bases). There are 14 residues in the CDR3. V lost 6 bases and J 2 bases, leaving 8 bases between the germline ends. The germline gives CDR1 LNHDA, CDR2 SQIVND (reference sequence). As DNA, the CDR3 is TGTGCCAGTAGCCAGACAGCCTATAATTCACCCCTCCACTTT. Translation gives CASSQTAYNSPLHF.

This clonotype was found a few times. The genes are TRBV29-1 and TRBJ1-1; 7 bases fit TRBD1. CDR1 is SQVTM and CDR2 is ANQGSEA in the germline V gene. Trimming took 5 bases from V and 3 from J; bases not matched to a gene: 9. The CDR3 length is 14 residues. CDR3 nucleotides: TGCAGCGTTCAGGGGGGCAGGCCCTACACTGAAGCTTTCTTT. It translates to CSVQGGRPYTEAFF. Full variable domain (missing parts from reference TRBV29-1 and TRBJ1-1): SAVISQKPSRDICQRGTSLTIQCQVDSQVTMMFWYRQQPGQSLTLIATANQGSEATYESGFVIDKFPISRPNLTFSTLTVSNMSPEDSSIYLCSVQGGRPYTEAFFGQGTRLTVV.

This clonotype came up many times. This chain uses TRBV2 with TRBJ2-1; tentatively, D is TRBD2 (6 bases). This CDR3 spans 13 amino acids. Trimming took 5 bases from V and 9 from J, leaving 14 bases between them. Germline loops: CDR1 SNHLY, CDR2 FYNNEI. CDR3 protein: CASSLSRSGEQFF. The CDR3 DNA sequence: TGTGCCAGCAGTTTATCCCGTAGCGGTGAGCAGTTCTTC.

This clonotype was picked up many times. This sequence joins TRBV15 and TRBJ1-2; D unclear. CDR1 and CDR2 (germline): LNHNV, YYDKDF (reference sequence). The CDR3 runs 14 residues. V was shortened by 1 base and J by 8 bases, with 14 bases between the two germline ends. In DNA, the CDR3 is TGTGCCACCAGCAGAGGCCAGCCCGGTGGGGGCTACACCTTC. It specifies CATSRGQPGGGYTF.

V is TRBV30 and J is TRBJ2-5, with 8 nucleotides matching TRBD1. With V trimmed by 3 bases and J by 1 base, 7 bases remained unmatched. CDR3 length equals 15 residues. CDR1 is GTSNPN and CDR2 is SVGIG in the germline V gene (reference sequence). The CDR3 DNA follows: TGTGCCTGGAGGACCGGGACAGGAATCCAAGAGACCCAGTACTTC. The encoded protein is CAWRTGTGIQETQYF.

Regarding this clonotype: Germline and junction disagree at one end, which may indicate a read error. The chain employs TRBV6-5 and TRBJ2-1; 8 bases match TRBD2. Germline CDR1 is MNHEY and CDR2 is SVGAGI. The CDR3 consists of 16 residues. In nucleotides, the CDR3 is TGTGCCATCAGTGAGCGGGAGAGGGGCTCCTACAATGAGCAGTTCTTC. This gives the protein CAISERERGSYNEQFF.